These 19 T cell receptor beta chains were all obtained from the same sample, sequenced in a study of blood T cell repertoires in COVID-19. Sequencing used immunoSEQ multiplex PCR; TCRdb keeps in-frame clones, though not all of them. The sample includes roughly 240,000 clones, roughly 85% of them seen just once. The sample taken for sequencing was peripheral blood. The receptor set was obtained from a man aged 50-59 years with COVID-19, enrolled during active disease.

CDR3 residues: CASRGGAENEQYF. CDR3 nucleotide sequence: TGTGCCAGCAGGGGAGGGGCAGAGAACGAGCAGTACTTC. The gene calls are TRBV6-5 and TRBJ2-7, with 7 bases matching TRBD2. The CDR3 spans 13 residues. Germline trimming cut 6 bases from V and 5 bases from J; bases unmatched to any gene: 7. Germline V CDR1 and CDR2: MNHEY, SVGAGI.

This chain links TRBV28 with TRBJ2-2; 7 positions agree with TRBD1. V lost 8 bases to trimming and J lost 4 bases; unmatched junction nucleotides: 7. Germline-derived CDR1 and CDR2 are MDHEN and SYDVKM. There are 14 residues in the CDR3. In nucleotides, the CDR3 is TGTGCCAGCCTGCGACAGGGATTCACCGGGGAGCTGTTTTTT. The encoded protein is CASLRQGFTGELFF. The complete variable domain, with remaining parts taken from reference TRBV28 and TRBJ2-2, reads DVKVTQSSRYLVKRTGEKVFLECVQDMDHENMFWYRQDPGLGLRLIYFSYDVKMKEKGDIPEGYSVSREKKERFSLILESASTNQTSMYLCASLRQGFTGELFFGEGSRLTVL.

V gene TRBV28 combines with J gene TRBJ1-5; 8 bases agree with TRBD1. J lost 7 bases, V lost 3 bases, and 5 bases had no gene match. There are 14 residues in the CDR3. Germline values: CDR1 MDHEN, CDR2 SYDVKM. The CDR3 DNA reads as TGTGCCAGCAGTTTCAGGACAGGGTTACAGCCCCAGCATTTT. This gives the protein CASSFRTGLQPQHF. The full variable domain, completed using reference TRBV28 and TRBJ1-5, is DVKVTQSSRYLVKRTGEKVFLECVQDMDHENMFWYRQDPGLGLRLIYFSYDVKMKEKGDIPEGYSVSREKKERFSLILESASTNQTSMYLCASSFRTGLQPQHFGDGTRLSIL.

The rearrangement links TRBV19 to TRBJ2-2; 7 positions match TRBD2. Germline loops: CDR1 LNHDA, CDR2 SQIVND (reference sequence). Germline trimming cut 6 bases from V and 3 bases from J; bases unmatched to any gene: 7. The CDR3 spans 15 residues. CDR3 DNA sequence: TGTGCCAGTAGGGGAGGGGCAAGATACACCGGGGAGCTGTTTTTT. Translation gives CASRGGARYTGELFF.

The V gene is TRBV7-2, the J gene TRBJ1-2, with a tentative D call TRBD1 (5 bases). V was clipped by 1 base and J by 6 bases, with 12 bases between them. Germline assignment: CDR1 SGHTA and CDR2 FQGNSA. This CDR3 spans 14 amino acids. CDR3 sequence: CASSLGFQGHGYTF. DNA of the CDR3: TGTGCCAGCAGCTTAGGATTCCAGGGCCATGGCTACACCTTC.

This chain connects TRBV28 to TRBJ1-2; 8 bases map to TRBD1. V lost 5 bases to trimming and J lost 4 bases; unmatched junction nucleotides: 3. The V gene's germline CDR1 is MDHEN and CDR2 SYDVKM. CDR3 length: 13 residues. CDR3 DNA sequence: TGTGCCAGCAGTCCCGGACAGGGCTATGGCTACACCTTC. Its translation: CASSPGQGYGYTF.

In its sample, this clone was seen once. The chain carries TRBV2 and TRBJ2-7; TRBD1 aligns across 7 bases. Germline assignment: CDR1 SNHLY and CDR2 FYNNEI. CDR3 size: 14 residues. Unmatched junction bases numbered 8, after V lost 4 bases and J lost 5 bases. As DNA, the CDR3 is TGTGCCAGCAGTGTTGACAGGGCCTCGGACGAGCAGTACTTC. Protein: CASSVDRASDEQYF.

CDR3 bases: TGTGCCAGCAGCTTAGTGGTCCGCAGATCTGGAAACACCATATATTTT. Amino acid sequence: CASSLVVRRSGNTIYF. The genes are TRBV7-8 and TRBJ1-3, with D hard to call. Germline V gives CDR1 SGHVS, CDR2 FQNEAQ. There are 16 residues in the CDR3. V was shortened by 1 base and J by 1 base, with 11 bases between the two germline ends.

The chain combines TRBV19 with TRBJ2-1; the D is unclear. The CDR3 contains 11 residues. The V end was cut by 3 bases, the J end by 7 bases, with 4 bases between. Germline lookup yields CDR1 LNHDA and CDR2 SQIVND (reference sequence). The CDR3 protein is CASSILNEQFF. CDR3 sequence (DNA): TGTGCCAGTAGTATCTTGAATGAGCAGTTCTTC.

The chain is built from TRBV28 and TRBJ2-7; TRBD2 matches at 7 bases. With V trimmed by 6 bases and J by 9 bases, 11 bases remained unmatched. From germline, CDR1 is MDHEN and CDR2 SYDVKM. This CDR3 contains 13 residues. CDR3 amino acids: CASSLLRGEGQYF. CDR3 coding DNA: TGTGCCAGCAGCCTTCTCCGAGGGGAGGGGCAGTACTTC.

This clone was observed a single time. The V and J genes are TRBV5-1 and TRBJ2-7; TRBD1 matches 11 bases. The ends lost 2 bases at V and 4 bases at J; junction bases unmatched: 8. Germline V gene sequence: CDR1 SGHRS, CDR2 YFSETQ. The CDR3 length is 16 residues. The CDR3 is CASSLTGTGGLYEQYF. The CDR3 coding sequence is TGCGCCAGCAGCTTAACCGGGACAGGGGGTCTGTACGAGCAGTACTTC. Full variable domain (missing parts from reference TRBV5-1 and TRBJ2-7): KAGVTQTPRYLIKTRGQQVTLSCSPISGHRSVSWYQQTPGQGLQFLFEYFSETQRNKGNFPGRFSGRQFSNSRSEMNVSTLELGDSALYLCASSLTGTGGLYEQYFGPGTRLTVT.

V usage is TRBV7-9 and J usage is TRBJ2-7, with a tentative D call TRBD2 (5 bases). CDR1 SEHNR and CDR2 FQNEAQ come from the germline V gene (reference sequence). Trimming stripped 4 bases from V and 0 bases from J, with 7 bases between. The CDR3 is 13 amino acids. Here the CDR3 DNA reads TGTGCCAGCAGCTCGGGGAGCTCCTACGAGCAGTACTTC. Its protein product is CASSSGSSYEQYF.

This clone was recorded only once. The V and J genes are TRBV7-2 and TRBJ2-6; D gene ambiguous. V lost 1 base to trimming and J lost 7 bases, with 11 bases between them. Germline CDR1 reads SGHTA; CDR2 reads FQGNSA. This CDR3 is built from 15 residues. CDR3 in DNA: TGTGCCAGCAGCTTAGGAGTCACTGCCGCCAACGTCCTGACTTTC. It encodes CASSLGVTAANVLTF.

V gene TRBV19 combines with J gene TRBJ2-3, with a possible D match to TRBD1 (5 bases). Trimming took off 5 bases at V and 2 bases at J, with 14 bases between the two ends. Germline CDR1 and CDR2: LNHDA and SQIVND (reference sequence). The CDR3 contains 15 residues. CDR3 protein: CASSGNRLYTDTQYF. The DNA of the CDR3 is TGTGCCAGTAGTGGGAACAGGCTATACACAGATACGCAGTATTTT.

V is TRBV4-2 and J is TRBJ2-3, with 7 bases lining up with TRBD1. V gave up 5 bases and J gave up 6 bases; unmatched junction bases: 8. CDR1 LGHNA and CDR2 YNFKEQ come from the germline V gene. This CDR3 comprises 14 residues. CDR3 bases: TGTGCCAGCAGCGCAGACAGGGCCCCCGATACGCAGTATTTT. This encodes CASSADRAPDTQYF.

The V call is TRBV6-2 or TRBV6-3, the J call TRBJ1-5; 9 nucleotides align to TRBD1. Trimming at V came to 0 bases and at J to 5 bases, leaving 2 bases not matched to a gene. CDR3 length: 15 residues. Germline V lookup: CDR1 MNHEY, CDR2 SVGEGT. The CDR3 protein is CASSYSRTGDQPQHF. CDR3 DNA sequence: TGTGCCAGCAGTTACTCCCGGACAGGGGATCAGCCCCAGCATTTT.

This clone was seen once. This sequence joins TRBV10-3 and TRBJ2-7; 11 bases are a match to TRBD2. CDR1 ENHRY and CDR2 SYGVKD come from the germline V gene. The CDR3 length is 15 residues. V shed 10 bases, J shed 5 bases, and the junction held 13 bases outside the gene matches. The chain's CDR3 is CATSNISGGANEQYF. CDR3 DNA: TGTGCCACCTCCAATATTAGCGGGGGGGCCAACGAGCAGTACTTC.

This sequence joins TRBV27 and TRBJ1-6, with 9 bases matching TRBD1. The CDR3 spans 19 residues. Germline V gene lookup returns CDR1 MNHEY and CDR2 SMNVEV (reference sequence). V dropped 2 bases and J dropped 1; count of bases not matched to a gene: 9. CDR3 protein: CASSLGQGNSKSYNSPLHF. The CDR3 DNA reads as TGTGCCAGCAGTTTAGGACAGGGGAACAGCAAGTCCTATAATTCACCCCTCCACTTT.

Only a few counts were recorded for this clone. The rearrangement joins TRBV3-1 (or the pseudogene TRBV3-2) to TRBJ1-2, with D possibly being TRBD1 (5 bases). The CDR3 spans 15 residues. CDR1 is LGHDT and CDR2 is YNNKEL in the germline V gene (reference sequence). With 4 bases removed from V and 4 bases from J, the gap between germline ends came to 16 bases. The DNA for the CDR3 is TGTGCCAGCAGCCCTTCGGGGAGGGGAATCTATGGCTACACCTTC. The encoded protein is CASSPSGRGIYGYTF.